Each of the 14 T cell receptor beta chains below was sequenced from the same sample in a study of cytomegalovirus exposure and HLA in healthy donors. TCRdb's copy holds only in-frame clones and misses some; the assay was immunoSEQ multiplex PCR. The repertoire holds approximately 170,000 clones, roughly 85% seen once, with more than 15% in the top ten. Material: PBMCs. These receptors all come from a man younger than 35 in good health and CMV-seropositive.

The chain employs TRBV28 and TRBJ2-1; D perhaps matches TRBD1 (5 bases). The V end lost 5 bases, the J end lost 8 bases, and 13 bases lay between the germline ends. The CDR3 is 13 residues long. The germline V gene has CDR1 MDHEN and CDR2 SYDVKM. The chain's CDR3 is CASSTGWGDEQFF. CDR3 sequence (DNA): TGTGCCAGCAGTACTGGCTGGGGCGATGAGCAGTTCTTC.

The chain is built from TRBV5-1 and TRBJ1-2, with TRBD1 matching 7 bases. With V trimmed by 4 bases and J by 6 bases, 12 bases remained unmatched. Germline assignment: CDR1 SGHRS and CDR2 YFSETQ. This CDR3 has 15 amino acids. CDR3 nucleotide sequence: TGCGCCAGCAGCATACGTCGACAGGGCATCGATGGCTACACCTTC. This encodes CASSIRRQGIDGYTF. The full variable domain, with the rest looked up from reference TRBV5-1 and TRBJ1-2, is KAGVTQTPRYLIKTRGQQVTLSCSPISGHRSVSWYQQTPGQGLQFLFEYFSETQRNKGNFPGRFSGRQFSNSRSEMNVSTLELGDSALYLCASSIRRQGIDGYTFGSGTRLTVV.

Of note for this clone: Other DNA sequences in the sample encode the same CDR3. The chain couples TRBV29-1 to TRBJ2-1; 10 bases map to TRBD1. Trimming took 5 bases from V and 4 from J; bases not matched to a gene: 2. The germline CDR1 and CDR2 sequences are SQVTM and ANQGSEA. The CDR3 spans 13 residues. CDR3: CSVLGQGYNEQFF. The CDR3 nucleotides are TGCAGCGTTCTGGGACAGGGGTACAATGAGCAGTTCTTC.

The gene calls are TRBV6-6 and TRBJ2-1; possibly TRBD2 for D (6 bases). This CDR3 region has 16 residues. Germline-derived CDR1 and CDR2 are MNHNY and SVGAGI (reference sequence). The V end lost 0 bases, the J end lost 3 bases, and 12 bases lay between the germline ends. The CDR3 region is CASSYSMGGDYNEQFF. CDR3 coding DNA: TGTGCCAGCAGTTACTCGATGGGGGGAGACTACAATGAGCAGTTCTTC.

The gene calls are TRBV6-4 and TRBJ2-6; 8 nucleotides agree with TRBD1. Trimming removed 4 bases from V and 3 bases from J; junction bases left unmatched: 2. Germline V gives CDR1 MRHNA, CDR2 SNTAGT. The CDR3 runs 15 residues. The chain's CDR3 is CASSAQGVGANVLTF. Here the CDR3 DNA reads TGTGCCAGCAGTGCACAGGGGGTTGGGGCCAACGTCCTGACTTTC.

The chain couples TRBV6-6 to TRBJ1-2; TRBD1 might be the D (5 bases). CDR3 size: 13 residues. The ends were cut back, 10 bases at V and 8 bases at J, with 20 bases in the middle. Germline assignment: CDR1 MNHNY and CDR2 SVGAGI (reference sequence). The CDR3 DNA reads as TGTGCCACCGGTGGTGCGGGGACTCGCGGCTACACCTTC. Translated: CATGGAGTRGYTF.

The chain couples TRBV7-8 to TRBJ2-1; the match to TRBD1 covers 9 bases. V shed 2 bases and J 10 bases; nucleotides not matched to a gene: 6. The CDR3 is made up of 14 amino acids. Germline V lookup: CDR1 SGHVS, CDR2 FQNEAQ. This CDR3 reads CASSLPDRGGEQFF. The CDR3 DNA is TGTGCCAGCAGCTTACCGGACAGGGGTGGCGAGCAGTTCTTC. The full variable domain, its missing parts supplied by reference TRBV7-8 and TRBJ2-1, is GAGVSQSPRYKVAKRGQDVALRCDPISGHVSLFWYQQALGQGPEFLTYFQNEAQLDKSGLPSDRFFAERPEGSVSTLKIQRTQQEDSAVYLCASSLPDRGGEQFFGPGTRLTVL.

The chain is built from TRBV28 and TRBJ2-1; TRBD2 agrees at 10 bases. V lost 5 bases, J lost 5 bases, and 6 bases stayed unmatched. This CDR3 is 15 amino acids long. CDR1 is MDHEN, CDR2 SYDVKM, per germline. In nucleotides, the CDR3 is TGTGCCAGCAGTACCGGGACTAGCGTCCACAATGAGCAGTTCTTC. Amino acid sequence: CASSTGTSVHNEQFF.

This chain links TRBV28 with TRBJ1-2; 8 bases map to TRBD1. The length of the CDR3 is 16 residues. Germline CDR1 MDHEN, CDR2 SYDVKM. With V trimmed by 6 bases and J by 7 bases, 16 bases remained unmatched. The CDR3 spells CASRPGQGPYVIGYTF. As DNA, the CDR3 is TGTGCCAGCAGACCCGGACAGGGTCCTTATGTCATTGGCTACACCTTC.

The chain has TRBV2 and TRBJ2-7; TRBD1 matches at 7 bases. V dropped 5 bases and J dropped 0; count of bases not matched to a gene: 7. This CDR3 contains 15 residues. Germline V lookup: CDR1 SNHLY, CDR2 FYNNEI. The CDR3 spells CASSQKTGLSYEQYF. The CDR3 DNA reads TGTGCCAGCAGTCAAAAGACAGGGCTCTCCTACGAGCAGTACTTC.

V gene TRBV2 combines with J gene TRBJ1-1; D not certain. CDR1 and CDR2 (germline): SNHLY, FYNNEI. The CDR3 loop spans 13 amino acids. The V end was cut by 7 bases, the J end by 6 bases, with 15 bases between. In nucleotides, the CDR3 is TGTGCCAGCACCCAGGTGGGGAGGGCTGAAGCTTTCTTT. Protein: CASTQVGRAEAFF. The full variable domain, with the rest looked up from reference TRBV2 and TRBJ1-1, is EPEVTQTPSHQVTQMGQEVILRCVPISNHLYFYWYRQILGQKVEFLVSFYNNEISEKSEIFDDQFSVERPDGSNFTLKIRSTKLEDSAMYFCASTQVGRAEAFFGQGTRLTVV.

CDR3 in DNA: TGCGCCAGCAGCCTGGTAGCGGGAGGGCCGGTAAATTTCTTC. Translating gives CASSLVAGGPVNFF. The chain links TRBV4-1 to TRBJ2-1; 11 bases are a match to TRBD2. This CDR3 has 14 residues. Germline V gene data show CDR1 as MGHRA and CDR2 as YSYEKL. V was pared by 4 bases and J by 16 bases, with 12 bases of the junction left unmatched.

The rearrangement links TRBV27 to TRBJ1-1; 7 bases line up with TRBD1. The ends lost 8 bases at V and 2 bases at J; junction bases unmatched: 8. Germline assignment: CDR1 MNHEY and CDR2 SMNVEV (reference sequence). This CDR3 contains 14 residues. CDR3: CASGQQGPNTEAFF. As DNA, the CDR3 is TGTGCCAGCGGCCAACAGGGGCCCAACACTGAAGCTTTCTTT.

Here the CDR3 DNA reads TGTGCCAGCAGTGCGGCTAGCGGGCTCACAGATACGCAGTATTTT. This codes for CASSAASGLTDTQYF. V usage is TRBV2 and J usage is TRBJ2-3, with 8 positions matching TRBD2. The ends lost 4 bases at V and 2 bases at J; junction bases unmatched: 5. CDR1 and CDR2 from the germline V gene are SNHLY and FYNNEI. CDR3 size: 15 residues.